Following are 22 T cell receptor beta chains from one sample sequenced in a study of cytomegalovirus exposure and HLA in healthy donors. PCR employed 60 Vbeta and 13 Jbeta primers. Only in-frame clones appear in the TCRdb table, and some are missing; sequencing was by immunoSEQ multiplex PCR. The data show about 150,000 clones, with about 82% seen just once and around 3.7% held by the top ten. The sequenced material came from PBMCs. The receptors come from a male donor in good health and CMV-seronegative.

In DNA, the CDR3 is TGTGCCAGCTCAGGAACTGGGACTAGCGGGCCGTACGAGCAGTACTTC. The encoded protein is CASSGTGTSGPYEQYF. The chain joins TRBV18 to TRBJ2-7; 12 bases are a match to TRBD2. V shed 5 bases and J 4 bases; nucleotides not matched to a gene: 9. The CDR3 has 16 residues. The germline gives CDR1 KGHSH, CDR2 LQKENI.

The V call is TRBV10-1, the J call TRBJ2-2; 9 positions match TRBD1. V shed 6 bases, J shed 5 bases, and the junction held 19 bases outside the gene matches. CDR1 and CDR2 from the germline V gene are WNHNN and SYGVQD (reference sequence). The CDR3 covers 19 residues. The CDR3 sequence is CASSPTHLTGGLKTGELFF. CDR3 bases: TGCGCCAGCAGCCCGACACATTTGACAGGGGGATTAAAAACCGGGGAGCTGTTTTTT.

The rearrangement joins TRBV7-3 to TRBJ1-1, with D possibly TRBD1 on 5 matching bases. Germline assignment: CDR1 SGHTA and CDR2 FQGTGA. V was cut by 5 bases and J by 1 base, with 8 bases left in between. This CDR3 has 13 amino acids. The CDR3, as DNA: TGTGCCAGCAGCCACGGACAGAACACTGAAGCTTTCTTT. Translating gives CASSHGQNTEAFF.

This chain links TRBV5-4 with TRBJ2-7; 7 bases line up with TRBD2. Germline trimming cut 3 bases from V and 2 bases from J; bases unmatched to any gene: 8. Germline CDR1 is SGHNT and CDR2 is YYREEE (reference sequence). The CDR3 runs 15 residues. CDR3 region: CASSYLGRAAYEQYF. The CDR3, as DNA: TGTGCCAGCAGCTACCTGGGGAGGGCGGCCTACGAGCAGTACTTC.

The J gene is TRBJ2-5, the V gene TRBV5-6; TRBD2 is a possible D gene (6 bases). Germline values: CDR1 SGHDT, CDR2 YYEEEE. The CDR3 covers 15 residues. V shed 0 bases and J shed 5 bases, with 14 bases lying between them. CDR3 in DNA: TGTGCCAGCAGCTTGGGTGGGGGGAGTAGTGAGACCCAGTACTTC. Amino acids: CASSLGGGSSETQYF.

The rearrangement joins TRBV7-9 to TRBJ2-3, with a possible D match to TRBD2 (5 bases). V lost 5 bases, J lost 2 bases, and 14 bases lay in between. Germline V gene lookup returns CDR1 SEHNR and CDR2 FQNEAQ (reference sequence). The CDR3 is made up of 15 amino acids. The CDR3 is CASSGHGDYTDTQYF. The DNA of the CDR3 is TGTGCCAGCAGCGGGCATGGTGACTACACAGATACGCAGTATTTT.

The chain recombines TRBV27 with TRBJ1-6; D perhaps matches TRBD1 (5 bases). Germline V lookup: CDR1 MNHEY, CDR2 SMNVEV (reference sequence). Trimming cost V 2 bases and J 10 bases, with 12 bases left between them. This CDR3 contains 14 residues. CDR3 in amino acids: CASSLRQGGSPLHF. CDR3 nucleotides: TGTGCCAGCAGTTTACGGCAGGGTGGATCACCCCTCCACTTT.

The rearrangement uses TRBV6-6 and TRBJ1-1; 8 bases are a match to TRBD1. In germline, CDR1 is MNHNY, CDR2 SVGAGI (reference sequence). The J segment lost 1 base and the V segment lost 6 bases, leaving 4 bases of the junction unmatched. The CDR3 runs 14 residues. The CDR3: CASSDQGANTEAFF. Written as DNA, the CDR3 is TGTGCCAGCAGCGACCAGGGGGCGAACACTGAAGCTTTCTTT.

The chain links TRBV29-1 to TRBJ1-2, with no clear D. Per germline, CDR1 SQVTM and CDR2 ANQGSEA. There are 12 residues in the CDR3. The V and J ends lost 3 bases and 2 bases respectively, with 7 bases between them. CDR3 sequence reads: CSVDPGNYGYTF. The DNA of the CDR3 is TGCAGCGTTGACCCAGGAAACTATGGCTACACCTTC.

This clone was seen only a few times. The V call is TRBV25-1, the J call TRBJ1-6; D unclear. Germline V gene lookup returns CDR1 MGHDK and CDR2 SYGVNS. The CDR3 is 12 amino acids. The V gene lost 6 bases and the J gene lost 5 bases, with 5 bases spanning the gap. CDR3 sequence (DNA): TGTGCCAGCAGCCTTAATAATTCACCCCTCCACTTT. Protein sequence: CASSLNNSPLHF. The full variable domain, rest sourced from reference TRBV25-1 and TRBJ1-6, is EADIYQTPRYLVIGTGKKITLECSQTMGHDKMYWYQQDPGMELHLIHYSYGVNSTEKGDLSSESTVSRIRTEHFPLTLESARPSHTSQYLCASSLNNSPLHFGNGTRLTVT.

This sequence joins TRBV5-5 and TRBJ1-5, with D maybe TRBD1 (6 bases). The CDR3 covers 16 residues. Between the trimmed V and J ends, which lost 0 bases and 3 bases, there was a span of 13 bases. Germline CDR1 and CDR2: SGHKS and YYEKEE (reference sequence). The DNA of the CDR3 is TGTGCCAGCAGCTTGGCTACAGGGTTGATCAATCAGCCCCAGCATTTT. It translates to CASSLATGLINQPQHF. Drawing the rest from reference TRBV5-5 and TRBJ1-5, the complete variable domain is DAGVTQSPTHLIKTRGQQVTLRCSPISGHKSVSWYQQVLGQGPQFIFQYYEKEERGRGNFPDRFSARQFPNYSSELNVNALLLGDSALYLCASSLATGLINQPQHFGDGTRLSIL.

This clone was counted a single time. The chain carries TRBV7-9 and TRBJ1-1; unclear D gene. V was clipped by 1 base and J by 1 base, with 10 bases between them. The CDR3 contains 15 residues. CDR1 is SEHNR and CDR2 is FQNEAQ in the germline V gene (reference sequence). The CDR3 DNA reads as TGTGCCAGCAGCTTAGAACCGGGTGGGAACACTGAAGCTTTCTTT. Its translation: CASSLEPGGNTEAFF. The whole variable domain, filled in from reference TRBV7-9 and TRBJ1-1, reads DTGVSQNPRHKITKRGQNVTFRCDPISEHNRLYWYRQTLGQGPEFLTYFQNEAQLEKSRLLSDRFSAERPKGSFSTLEIQRTEQGDSAMYLCASSLEPGGNTEAFFGQGTRLTVV.

The chain joins TRBV7-6 to TRBJ2-7; 12 bases line up with TRBD2. The V gene end was trimmed by 5 bases and the J gene end by 4 bases; junction bases not matched to a gene: 6. This CDR3 contains 15 residues. From germline, CDR1 is SGHVS and CDR2 FNYEAQ. CDR3 in amino acids: CASSPRTSGAYEQYF. In DNA form, the CDR3 reads TGTGCCAGCAGCCCTCGGACTAGCGGGGCTTACGAGCAGTACTTC.

The J gene is TRBJ1-1, the V gene TRBV9; 9 bases are a match to TRBD1. The germline CDR1 and CDR2 sequences are SGDLS and YYNGEE. The V and J ends lost 0 bases and 3 bases, in that order; junction bases with no gene match: 9. The CDR3 has 17 residues. As DNA, the CDR3 is TGTGCCAGCAGCGTAGCTACAGGGACAGGGTCGGACACTGAAGCTTTCTTT. Its translation: CASSVATGTGSDTEAFF. The full variable domain, with the rest looked up from reference TRBV9 and TRBJ1-1, is DSGVTQTPKHLITATGQRVTLRCSPRSGDLSVYWYQQSLDQGLQFLIQYYNGEERAKGNILERFSAQQFPDLHSELNLSSLELGDSALYFCASSVATGTGSDTEAFFGQGTRLTVV.

In this sample, this clone turned up a few times. The chain employs TRBV28 and TRBJ2-1; 12 nucleotides agree with TRBD1. V shed 10 bases and J 8 bases; nucleotides not matched to a gene: 9. The CDR3 is 14 amino acids. CDR1 is MDHEN, CDR2 SYDVKM, per germline. CDR3 sequence (DNA): TGTGCCACTTTATGGGGACAGGGGGCTCATGAGCAGTTCTTC. It specifies CATLWGQGAHEQFF.

The chain is built from TRBV27 and TRBJ2-5; D uncertain. CDR1 MNHEY and CDR2 SMNVEV come from the germline V gene (reference sequence). V was cut by 3 bases and J by 5 bases, with 16 bases left in between. The length of the CDR3 is 15 residues. The CDR3 sequence: CASSLNAARWETQYF. CDR3 sequence (DNA): TGTGCCAGCAGTTTGAATGCCGCCAGATGGGAGACCCAGTACTTC.

A single count supports this clone. Here the CDR3 DNA reads TGCAGCGTTGATATAACAGCCACCGGGGAGCTGTTTTTT. Translating gives CSVDITATGELFF. The chain has TRBV29-1 and TRBJ2-2; D gene unclear. Germline loops: CDR1 SQVTM, CDR2 ANQGSEA. V shed 3 bases and J shed 4 bases, with 9 bases lying between them. This CDR3 spans 13 amino acids.

This sequence joins TRBV28 and TRBJ1-5, with D maybe TRBD1 (5 bases). Deletions cut 3 bases from V and 1 base from J, with 10 bases between. This CDR3 contains 15 residues. CDR1 and CDR2 from the germline V gene are MDHEN and SYDVKM. CDR3 bases: TGTGCCAGCAGTTTCTCCCGACAGAGCAATCAGCCCCAGCATTTT. This sequence encodes CASSFSRQSNQPQHF. Supplemented by reference TRBV28 and TRBJ1-5, the full variable domain reads DVKVTQSSRYLVKRTGEKVFLECVQDMDHENMFWYRQDPGLGLRLIYFSYDVKMKEKGDIPEGYSVSREKKERFSLILESASTNQTSMYLCASSFSRQSNQPQHFGDGTRLSIL.

The rearrangement uses TRBV29-1 and TRBJ2-7; 7 nucleotides line up with TRBD1. Trimming cost V 1 base and J 9 bases; bases outside gene matches: 9. The V gene's germline CDR1 is SQVTM and CDR2 ANQGSEA. CDR3 length equals 13 residues. The CDR3 spells CSVEGGQGVGQYF. CDR3 DNA sequence: TGCAGCGTTGAAGGGGGGCAGGGGGTGGGGCAGTACTTC.

The chain links TRBV6-1 to TRBJ1-4; 8 positions match TRBD1. J gave up 10 bases and V 6 bases, and 4 bases lay outside the gene matches. Germline lookup yields CDR1 MNHNS and CDR2 SASEGT. The CDR3 covers 12 residues. CDR3 region: CASSGQGVKLFF. CDR3 DNA: TGTGCCAGCAGCGGACAGGGCGTAAAACTGTTTTTT.

The CDR3 region has the DNA TGTGCCAGCAGCTGGACCACTAGCGGGGGGGACAATGAGCAGTTCTTC. Encoded protein: CASSWTTSGGDNEQFF. The chain links TRBV7-9 to TRBJ2-1, with TRBD2 identical over 13 bases. Germline loops: CDR1 SEHNR, CDR2 FQNEAQ (reference sequence). Losses at the gene ends were 4 bases for V and 5 bases for J; bases not matched to a gene: 5. The CDR3 has 16 residues.

The gene calls are TRBV13 and TRBJ2-5, with D possibly matching TRBD1 (6 bases). This CDR3 is built from 15 residues. V was pared by 1 base and J by 2 bases, with 11 bases between. Germline CDR1 PRHDT, CDR2 FYEKMQ (reference sequence). This CDR3 reads CASSLARTVQETQYF. The CDR3, as DNA: TGTGCCAGCAGCTTAGCCCGGACAGTGCAAGAGACCCAGTACTTC.